This TCR beta chain was sequenced for a study of shared clonotypes between healthy human individuals. Study-wide results and caveats: A reduction in generation probabilities was seen for non-shared clonotypes relative to those shared by all four donors.

The V segment lost 3 bases and the J segment 5 bases; nucleotides outside the gene matches: 18. The CDR3 is 19 amino acids. Germline assignment: CDR1 GTSNPN and CDR2 SVGIG (reference sequence). In the authors' methods: Filtering differed for immunoSEQ, which gave only junction sequences without quality scores. Only in-frame clones appear in the TCRdb table, and some are missing; sequencing was by immunoSEQ multiplex PCR. D and trimming were read from the DNA, whereas the V and J calls and clone size are those reported in that table. Of hundreds of thousands of clones in the sample, over 90% were seen once. Notes on this clone: Its antigen is still unknown.

Naive CD8 populations comprised CD45RO-negative cells positively selected for CCR7, excluding terminally differentiated effector memory CD45RA+ cells. All donors qualified as healthy HIV-negative adults and had experienced no recent acute infections or vaccinations. Every one of the donors was a Caucasian adult that lived in Nashville, Tennessee. The source material was naive CD8+ T cells sorted from blood. This receptor was taken from a man aged 30-40 years in good health. The chain recombines TRBV30 with TRBJ2-1, with 11 bases identical to TRBD1. CDR3 in amino acids: CAWSVPNRTGGIPDNEQFF. The CDR3 DNA reads as TGTGCCTGGAGCGTACCAAATCGGACAGGGGGCATTCCTGACAATGAGCAGTTCTTC.